This T cell receptor (beta chain) was captured by sequencing in a study of T cell repertoires in cytomegalovirus infection. Across the study: Carrying CMV and the relevant HLA type showed in public TCR beta signatures. Study-wide points: CMV-specific HLA-C-restricted TCR beta clonotypes dominated the ex vivo response.

A single record per CDR3 protein comes from TCRdb applying MiXCR to the reads. The sample yields more than 250,000 distinct CDR3 sequences, about 25% seen once. Details on this clonotype: Its target is not known.

This CDR3 spans 11 amino acids. The germline V and J ends were trimmed by 7 bases and 1 base, with 7 bases remaining between them. Germline V gene data show CDR1 as DFQATT and CDR2 as SNEGSKA (reference sequence). Specimen: cultured PBMCs, collected from culture after CMV antigen stimulation. This TCR came from a human donor in good health (CMV status not recorded). Some clones in this sample may be carry-over from other donors' samples. This chain joins TRBV20-1 and TRBJ1-1; D unresolved. The CDR3 coding sequence is TGCAGTGGAGAGTCGAACACTGAAGCTTTCTTT. Translating gives CSGESNTEAFF.